Listed here is a single TCR beta chain. Generated by immunoSEQ multiplex PCR, the TCRdb table keeps only in-frame clones and is missing some. This table has a few hundred thousand clones, 70% to 90% appearing once. This CDR3 is built from 18 residues. Germline V gene sequence: CDR1 SGHDT, CDR2 YYEEEE. Trimming cost V 0 bases and J 0 bases, with 13 bases left between them. The data derive from a study of blood T cell repertoires in COVID-19. The rearrangement links TRBV5-6 to TRBJ2-6; D is uncertain. Sequenced: PBMCs or T cells enriched from blood (not recorded which). The source is a woman in her thirties or forties who had recovered from COVID-19. In nucleotides, the CDR3 is TGTGCCAGCAGCTTGGCCATTAGAGTTTCCTCTGGGGCCAACGTCCTGACTTTC. The encoded protein is CASSLAIRVSSGANVLTF.